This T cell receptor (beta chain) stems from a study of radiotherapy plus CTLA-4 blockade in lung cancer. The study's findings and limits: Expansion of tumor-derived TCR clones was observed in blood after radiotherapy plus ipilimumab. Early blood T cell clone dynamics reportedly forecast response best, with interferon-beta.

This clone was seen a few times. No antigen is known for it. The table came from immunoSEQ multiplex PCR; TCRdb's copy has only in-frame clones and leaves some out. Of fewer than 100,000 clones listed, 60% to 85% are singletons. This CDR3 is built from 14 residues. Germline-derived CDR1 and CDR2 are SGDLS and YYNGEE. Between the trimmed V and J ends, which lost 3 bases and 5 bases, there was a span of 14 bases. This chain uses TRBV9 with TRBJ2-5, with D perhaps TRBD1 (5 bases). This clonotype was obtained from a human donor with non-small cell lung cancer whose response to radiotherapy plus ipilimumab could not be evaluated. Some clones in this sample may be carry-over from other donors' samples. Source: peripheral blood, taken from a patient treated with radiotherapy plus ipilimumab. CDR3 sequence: CASSALSSGETQYF. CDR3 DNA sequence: TGTGCCAGCAGCGCCCTCTCTTCAGGGGAGACCCAGTACTTC.